The 5 T cell receptor beta chains below were found in one sample sequenced in a study of beta chain features in type 1 diabetes. The entirety of the isolated RNA underwent reverse transcription, so expressed TCRB transcripts were sequenced. Assay: immunoSEQ multiplex PCR; the TCRdb copy retains only in-frame clones and omits some. This sample carries under 900,000 clones, roughly 16% of them seen once, and the ten largest clones take 0.023%. The sequenced sample consisted of naive CD4+ T cells from blood. The receptors here all came from a woman between 18 and 30 years old in good health.

The rearrangement links TRBV6-5 to TRBJ2-2, with unresolved D. Looked up from germline, CDR1 is MNHEY and CDR2 is SVGAGI. The CDR3 length is 14 residues. V gave up 6 bases and J gave up 3 bases, with 11 bases separating them. Written as DNA, the CDR3 is TGTGCCAGCAGCATAGTCCCGCACACCGGGGAGCTGTTTTTT. Translated: CASSIVPHTGELFF.

This clone was picked up a small number of times. This chain connects TRBV5-4 to TRBJ1-2; D is unclear. Germline V gene lookup returns CDR1 SGHNT and CDR2 YYREEE (reference sequence). The CDR3 extends over 12 amino acids. V lost 2 bases, J lost 7 bases, and 9 bases lay in between. Written as DNA, the CDR3 is TGTGCCAGCAGCTTTGGAAATACTGGCTACACCTTC. This translates into CASSFGNTGYTF.

This clone came up a few times. The gene calls are TRBV28 and TRBJ2-1; 8 bases fit TRBD2. Germline values: CDR1 MDHEN, CDR2 SYDVKM. V lost 0 bases, J lost 0 bases, and 7 bases stayed unmatched. The CDR3 is 18 amino acids. CDR3 nucleotides: TGTGCCAGCAGTTTATGGCTAGCGGGCCGGAGCTCCTACAATGAGCAGTTCTTC. This codes for CASSLWLAGRSSYNEQFF.

In its sample, this clone was seen a few times. Other DNA sequences in this sample translate to the same CDR3. The chain joins TRBV5-1 to TRBJ2-1; maybe TRBD2 (5 bases). V was pared by 5 bases and J by 1 base, with 10 bases between. The germline V gene encodes CDR1 SGHRS and CDR2 YFSETQ. The CDR3 is made up of 14 amino acids. The chain's CDR3 is CASSLSGSYNEQFF. The CDR3 region has the DNA TGCGCCAGCAGTCTTTCGGGGTCCTACAATGAGCAGTTCTTC.

Turning to this clone: Other nucleotide sequences in the sample specify the same CDR3. The V and J genes are TRBV20-1 and TRBJ2-5; D not certain. The V gene lost 5 bases and the J gene lost 5 bases, with 6 bases spanning the gap. Germline loops: CDR1 DFQATT, CDR2 SNEGSKA (reference sequence). CDR3 size: 10 residues. CDR3 residues: CSAYRETQYF. CDR3 nucleotide sequence: TGCAGTGCTTATCGGGAGACCCAGTACTTC.